This is a list of T cell receptor beta chains from one sample in a study of T cell responses to AZD1222 COVID-19 vaccine. Using immunoSEQ multiplex PCR, the repertoire was profiled, and TCRdb retains in-frame clones only, with some absent. This table has about 120,000 clones, 90% to 95% appearing once. The sample consisted of peripheral blood, taken 28 days after the second AZD1222 dose. The receptors were gathered from an adult who received the AZD1222 COVID-19 vaccine. The CDR3 runs from the conserved cysteine through the conserved F or W. A D gene is named only where the DNA matches it firmly. Expanded clones are given a class, and other clones once, few, many or no size at all.

. | TRBJ2-7 | TRBD1 | TRBV24-1 | TGTGCCACCAGTGACCCCTCGACAGGGTCCAACGAGCAGTACTTC | CATSDPSTGSNEQYF
once | TRBJ2-7 | . | TRBV11-2 | TGTGCCAGCAGCCAAGGTTTAACTTACGAGCAGTACTTC | CASSQGLTYEQYF
. | TRBJ1-2 | TRBD1 | TRBV7-9 | TGTGCCAGCAGCTTAGACGGAGGGACAGGGGGCGATGGCTACACCTTC | CASSLDGGTGGDGYTF
. | TRBJ2-7 | . | TRBV6-1 | TGTGCCAGCAGTGATTCATTTTTCTCCTACGAGCAGTACTTC | CASSDSFFSYEQYF
. | TRBJ1-2 | . | TRBV29-1 | TGCAGCGTTGAAGGGCAGGGCGTTGGCTACACCTTC | CSVEGQGVGYTF
. | TRBJ2-7 | . | TRBV11-3 | TGTGCCAGCCCCTTGCTCCGCGGACACAAATTACACTACGAGCAGTACTTC | CASPLLRGHKLHYEQYF
. | TRBJ2-6 | TRBD1 | TRBV3-1/TRBV3-2 | TGTGCCAGCAGCCCCCGGACAGGAAGACCCGGGGCCAACGTCCTGACTTTC | CASSPRTGRPGANVLTF
. | TRBJ1-6 | TRBD1 | TRBV28 | TGTGCCAGCGTTTATGGGGCGGGACAGGGGATCCGTTCACCCCTCCACTTT | CASVYGAGQGIRSPLHF
. | TRBJ1-1 | . | TRBV5-1 | TGCGCCAGCAGCTTAACCTCACAGGCTCACGGGAACACTGAAGCTTTCTTT | CASSLTSQAHGNTEAFF
. | TRBJ1-2 | TRBD1 | TRBV7-9 | TGTGCCAGCAGCCCCCAGACAGGGTATGGCTACACCTTC | CASSPQTGYGYTF
. | TRBJ1-5 | . | TRBV12-1 | TGTGCCAGATTAGGACGGGACTCCAGGCGAGAGGTGAGCAATCAGCCCCAGCATTTT | CARLGRDSRREVSNQPQHF
. | TRBJ2-7 | TRBD2 | TRBV5-1 | TGCGCCAGCAGCACGGGACTAGCGGGGGCCCGGGAGCAGTACTTC | CASSTGLAGAREQYF
. | TRBJ1-1 | TRBD1 | TRBV6-5 | TGTGCCAGCAGCAAGGGACAGCTTGAAGCTTTCTTT | CASSKGQLEAFF
. | TRBJ2-7 | . | TRBV5-5 | TGTGCCAGCAGCTTATCCCTTGACAGGACCTACGAGCAGTACTTC | CASSLSLDRTYEQYF
. | TRBJ1-1 | . | TRBV5-4 | TGTGCCAGCAGCTTGGCCCCAGGGATCTCTGAAGCTTTCTTT | CASSLAPGISEAFF
. | TRBJ1-1 | . | TRBV5-1 | TGCGCCAGCAGCCGATATGGGGGCGTCTCGAACACTGAAGCTTTCTTT | CASSRYGGVSNTEAFF
. | TRBJ1-2 | . | TRBV5-1 | TGCGCCAGCAGCTTGGACGGACAGAATAATGGCTACACCTTC | CASSLDGQNNGYTF
. | TRBJ1-1 | . | TRBV18 | TGTGCCAGCTCACCAGTCGGAGTAATGAACACTGAAGCTTTCTTT | CASSPVGVMNTEAFF
many | TRBJ2-7 | . | TRBV6-2/TRBV6-3 | TGTGCCAGCAGTTACTCGTTCCCTAGTTACGAGCAGTACTTC | CASSYSFPSYEQYF
. | TRBJ1-1 | . | TRBV19 | TGTGCCAGTAGTCCCCGGTTGGGGGGCACTGAAGCTTTCTTT | CASSPRLGGTEAFF
. | TRBJ1-2 | TRBD1 | TRBV5-4 | TGTGCCAGCAGCTTACAGGGGGCGGATGGCTACACCTTC | CASSLQGADGYTF
. | TRBJ1-2 | . | TRBV2 | TGTGCCAGCAGTCAAGAGGGTATGCTTGGCTACACCTTC | CASSQEGMLGYTF
. | TRBJ1-2 | . | TRBV3-1/TRBV3-2 | TGTGCCAGCAGCCAAGATTGGCGGAACTATGGCTACACCTTC | CASSQDWRNYGYTF
. | TRBJ2-1 | TRBD1 | TRBV27 | TGTGCCAGCAGAGCCGGGACAGGGGGCCGGGGTGAGCAGTTCTTC | CASRAGTGGRGEQFF
. | TRBJ1-2 | . | TRBV10-3 | TGTGCCATCACCTGGACAGTTAACTATGGCTACACCTTC | CAITWTVNYGYTF
. | TRBJ2-5 | . | TRBV2 | TGTGCCAGCAGTGCGGACCGGGATCTAGTAGAGGAGATAGAGACCCAGTACTTC | CASSADRDLVEEIETQYF